This passage covers 24 T cell receptor beta chains from one sample sequenced in a study of blood T cells in healthy people across ages. Then a second PCR, running roughly 7 to 11 cycles, was carried out with a sample-barcoded 5' primer and a J-beta primer mix. One entry per CDR3 protein results from TCRdb running MiXCR on the 5' RACE reads. The data contain about 1.8 million distinct CDR3 sequences, roughly 50% of them singletons. Sequenced: blood. The receptors were gathered from a woman aged 40 to 55 in good health.

This rearrangement joins TRBV20-1 to TRBJ2-1, with D possibly being TRBD1 (5 bases). Germline lookup yields CDR1 DFQATT and CDR2 SNEGSKA (reference sequence). Trimming pared 1 base from V and 4 bases from J, leaving 11 bases between. The CDR3 is 14 amino acids. The CDR3, as DNA: TGCAGTGCTAGAGTTGGGTCAGGGTACAATGAGCAGTTCTTC. Protein sequence: CSARVGSGYNEQFF.

This clonotype occurred once. The genes are TRBV2 and TRBJ1-1, with 7 positions matching TRBD1. This CDR3 contains 12 residues. Germline CDR1 SNHLY, CDR2 FYNNEI. V shed 10 bases and J 1 base; nucleotides not matched to a gene: 3. CDR3 loop: CAMGQTNTEAFF. The CDR3 bases are TGTGCCATGGGACAGACGAACACTGAAGCTTTCTTT. The variable domain in full, completed from reference TRBV2 and TRBJ1-1, reads EPEVTQTPSHQVTQMGQEVILRCVPISNHLYFYWYRQILGQKVEFLVSFYNNEISEKSEIFDDQFSVERPDGSNFTLKIRSTKLEDSAMYFCAMGQTNTEAFFGQGTRLTVV.

This rearrangement joins TRBV7-3 to TRBJ2-3; tentative D call: TRBD1 (5 bases). The CDR3 contains 14 residues. The germline V and J ends were trimmed by 6 bases and 0 bases, with 10 bases remaining between them. Germline values: CDR1 SGHTA, CDR2 FQGTGA. CDR3 coding DNA: TGTGCCAGCAGAAAGGGGCCGAGCACAGATACGCAGTATTTT. Its protein product is CASRKGPSTDTQYF.

This sequence joins TRBV7-9 and TRBJ2-5; D is unclear. This CDR3 region has 15 residues. V dropped 3 bases and J dropped 2 bases, with 13 bases sitting between them. CDR1 SEHNR and CDR2 FQNEAQ come from the germline V gene (reference sequence). The CDR3 DNA reads as TGTGCCAGCAGCTTCAAGGCCGACGGACAAGAGACCCAGTACTTC. Translated: CASSFKADGQETQYF.

Of note for this clonotype: A much larger clone differs from this one at a single base, so this may be a read error. The V gene is TRBV7-2, the J gene TRBJ2-3, with D hard to call. Looked up from germline, CDR1 is SGHTA and CDR2 is FQGNSA. This CDR3 has 12 amino acids. Trimming left V 5 bases short and J 5 bases short, with 8 bases between. The CDR3, as DNA: TGTGCCAGCAGCCCACCCATAGATACGCAGTATTTT. The encoded protein is CASSPPIDTQYF.

This chain joins TRBV24-1 and TRBJ2-5; D is possibly TRBD2 (6 bases). The V end lost 4 bases, the J end lost 5 bases, and 10 bases lay between the germline ends. The CDR3 runs to 13 residues. Germline V gene sequence: CDR1 KGHDR, CDR2 SFDVKD. The CDR3 sequence: CATSEGGWETQYF. The CDR3 DNA follows: TGTGCCACCAGTGAGGGGGGTTGGGAGACCCAGTACTTC.

V gene TRBV7-2 combines with J gene TRBJ1-1, with TRBD1 matching over 8 bases. V trimming: 5 bases; J trimming: 8 bases; junction bases outside the gene matches: 10. CDR1 and CDR2 (germline): SGHTA, FQGNSA. The CDR3 runs to 14 residues. The CDR3 sequence is CASSKQGGGSEAFF. CDR3 nucleotides: TGTGCCAGCAGCAAACAGGGGGGAGGGAGCGAAGCTTTCTTT.

The rearrangement links TRBV12-3 or TRBV12-4 to TRBJ2-2, with D tentatively TRBD2 (7 bases). The CDR3 runs 15 residues. V was cut by 7 bases and J by 7 bases, with 19 bases left in between. This CDR3 is CASTLGGGAVGELFF. The CDR3 region has the DNA TGTGCCAGCACCTTAGGGGGGGGGGCCGTCGGGGAGCTGTTTTTT.

The sample holds a few counts of this clonotype. The chain employs TRBV29-1 and TRBJ2-7, with TRBD1 identical over 7 bases. The CDR3 is made up of 16 amino acids. Germline CDR1 is SQVTM and CDR2 is ANQGSEA. The V gene end was trimmed by 6 bases and the J gene end by 2 bases; junction bases not matched to a gene: 16. In DNA, the CDR3 is TGCAGCGTCCTAGGACAGGTCGAGTCAGTGCCCTACGAGCAGTACTTC. It yields the protein CSVLGQVESVPYEQYF.

This chain connects TRBV4-3 to TRBJ2-1, with D unresolved. The V end lost 4 bases, the J end lost 4 bases, and 14 bases lay between the germline ends. Germline V lookup: CDR1 LGHNA, CDR2 YSLEER. This CDR3 spans 15 amino acids. The CDR3 sequence: CASSPDATGYNEQFF. As DNA, the CDR3 is TGCGCCAGCAGCCCCGACGCGACGGGTTACAATGAGCAGTTCTTC.

CDR3: CSLGGAGLIKEQFF. For the CDR3, the DNA is TGCAGTCTCGGGGGAGCGGGACTTATCAAGGAGCAGTTCTTC. The chain uses TRBV20-1 and TRBJ2-1, with 7 bases aligning to TRBD2. CDR3 length equals 14 residues. Unmatched junction bases numbered 17, after V lost 8 bases and J lost 10 bases. In germline, CDR1 is DFQATT, CDR2 SNEGSKA (reference sequence).

Only a few counts were recorded for this clonotype. This chain links TRBV5-1 with TRBJ2-7; 12 nucleotides match TRBD2. Germline lookup yields CDR1 SGHRS and CDR2 YFSETQ. The V and J ends lost 4 bases and 2 bases, in that order; junction bases with no gene match: 10. The CDR3 is made up of 17 amino acids. CDR3 coding DNA: TGCGCCAGCAGCCCGACCGGACTAGCGGGGCCAACCTACGAGCAGTACTTC. Its translation is CASSPTGLAGPTYEQYF.

J is TRBJ2-1 and V is TRBV20-1, with TRBD2 matching 12 bases. Germline values: CDR1 DFQATT, CDR2 SNEGSKA (reference sequence). Germline trimming cut 2 bases from V and 0 bases from J; bases unmatched to any gene: 8. This CDR3 comprises 18 residues. The DNA for the CDR3 is TGCAGTGCTAGAACTAGCGGGGGGCGGATTAGCTCCTACAATGAGCAGTTCTTC. It is translated as CSARTSGGRISSYNEQFF.

The CDR3 region has the DNA TGCAGTGCTAGAGGTGGTATGAGCCCAACACGTACTGAAGCTTTCTTT. It yields the protein CSARGGMSPTRTEAFF. The V gene is TRBV20-1, the J gene TRBJ1-1; no reliable D call. From germline, CDR1 is DFQATT and CDR2 SNEGSKA (reference sequence). The CDR3 has 16 amino acids. Deletions cut 1 base from V and 5 bases from J, with 20 bases between.

V gene TRBV5-6 combines with J gene TRBJ1-1, with D possibly TRBD1 on 6 matching bases. From germline, CDR1 is SGHDT and CDR2 YYEEEE. The CDR3 length is 16 residues. V was trimmed by 0 bases and J by 1 base, leaving 13 bases between them. The CDR3 protein is CASSLAGGLRNTEAFF. For the CDR3, the DNA is TGTGCCAGCAGCTTGGCCGGGGGGCTGAGGAACACTGAAGCTTTCTTT.

This clonotype was observed a handful of times. The V gene is TRBV27, the J gene TRBJ2-5, with D unresolved. V lost 0 bases, J lost 3 bases, and 11 bases lay in between. This CDR3 has 15 amino acids. CDR1 is MNHEY, CDR2 SMNVEV, per germline (reference sequence). The CDR3 nucleotides read TGTGCCAGCAGTTTATCGTGGGGTAAAAAAGAGACCCAGTACTTC. It is translated as CASSLSWGKKETQYF.

The chain employs TRBV20-1 and TRBJ2-7; D is undetermined. Near its end, the DNA agrees better with TRBJ2-5, so the J call may be wrong. The CDR3 runs 15 residues. Germline-derived CDR1 and CDR2 are DFQATT and SNEGSKA (reference sequence). The DNA of the CDR3 is TGCAGTGCTAGAGAAGAGGTTGGGGTACAAGAGACCCAGTACTTC. Translating it yields CSAREEVGVQETQYF.

The chain is built from TRBV6-6 and TRBJ2-7, with a weak D call TRBD1 (6 bases). The length of the CDR3 is 16 residues. Germline values: CDR1 MNHNY, CDR2 SVGAGI (reference sequence). Between the trimmed V and J ends, which lost 8 bases and 3 bases, there was a span of 23 bases. The CDR3 reads CASALRGGHSDYEQYF. CDR3 DNA sequence: TGTGCCAGCGCCCTACGAGGGGGACACAGTGACTACGAGCAGTACTTC.

This clonotype was counted between two and nine times. The J gene is TRBJ2-3, the V gene TRBV6-2 or TRBV6-3; D unresolved. CDR3 size: 17 residues. Germline CDR1 MNHEY, CDR2 SVGEGT. V was cut by 6 bases and J by 5 bases, with 24 bases left in between. CDR3 in amino acids: CASSPLQSPSLIDTQYF. CDR3 nucleotides: TGTGCCAGCAGCCCCCTACAGTCCCCAAGCCTCATAGATACGCAGTATTTT.

This clonotype was found a few times. This rearrangement joins TRBV25-1 to TRBJ2-3; D possibly uses TRBD1 or TRBD2 (5 bases each). CDR1 is MGHDK and CDR2 is SYGVNS in the germline V gene. This CDR3 contains 15 residues. Trimming cost V 1 base and J 2 bases, with 10 bases left between them. The CDR3, as DNA: TGTGCCAGCAGTGAATCGGGGACCATCACAGATACGCAGTATTTT. Encoded protein: CASSESGTITDTQYF.

As for this clonotype: At one end, the junction sequence differs from germline, possibly due to a read error. V is TRBV7-2 and J is TRBJ2-4; D unclear. Gene TRBJ2-7 matches the end of the DNA better, so the J call may be wrong. The CDR3 spans 16 residues. CDR1 and CDR2 from the germline V gene are SGHTA and FQGNSA. The CDR3: CVSNPEVAKSSYEQYF. The CDR3 DNA sequence: TGTGTCAGCAACCCTGAGGTGGCCAAGAGCTCCTACGAGCAGTACTTC.

The count of this clonotype is one. This chain links TRBV20-1 with TRBJ2-4; perhaps TRBD1 as D (6 bases). The J call is uncertain, as TRBJ2-7 better fits the DNA end. The CDR3 spans 14 residues. Germline assignment: CDR1 DFQATT and CDR2 SNEGSKA (reference sequence). The CDR3 loop reads CSARLDRQIFEQYF. CDR3 nucleotides: TGCAGTGCCCGACTGGACAGACAAATATTCGAGCAGTACTTC.

V and J are TRBV20-1 and TRBJ2-4, with D unclear. Germline values: CDR1 DFQATT, CDR2 SNEGSKA (reference sequence). The V and J ends lost 7 bases and 1 base respectively, with 14 bases between them. This CDR3 has 14 residues. The CDR3 is CSGDPLGAKNIQYF. CDR3 bases: TGCAGTGGCGACCCCCTTGGGGCCAAAAACATTCAGTACTTC.

Of note for this clonotype: An end of the junction differs from the germline gene, which may be a read error. V usage is TRBV4-3 and J usage is TRBJ2-1, with 7 bases aligning to TRBD2. The germline gives CDR1 LGHNA, CDR2 YSLEER. This CDR3 has 16 residues. The CDR3 DNA sequence: TGTGCCAGCAGCCAAGCGAGCGGGGCATCCTACAATGAGCAGTTCTTC. It translates to CASSQASGASYNEQFF.